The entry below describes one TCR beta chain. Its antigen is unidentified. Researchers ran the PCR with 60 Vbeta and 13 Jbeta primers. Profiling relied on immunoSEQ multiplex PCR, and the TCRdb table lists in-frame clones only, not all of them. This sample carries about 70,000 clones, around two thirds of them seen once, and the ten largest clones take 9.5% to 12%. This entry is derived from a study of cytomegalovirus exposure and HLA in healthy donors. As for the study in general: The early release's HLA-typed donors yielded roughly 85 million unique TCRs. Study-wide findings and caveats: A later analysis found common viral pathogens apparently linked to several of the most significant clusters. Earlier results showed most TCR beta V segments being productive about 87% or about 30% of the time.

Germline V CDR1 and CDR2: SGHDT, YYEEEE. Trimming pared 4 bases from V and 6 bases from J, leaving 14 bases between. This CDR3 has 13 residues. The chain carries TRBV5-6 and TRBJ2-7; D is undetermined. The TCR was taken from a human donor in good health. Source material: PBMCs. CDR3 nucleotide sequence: TGTGCCAGCAGCCTTCCACCCCGGTTCGAGCAGTACTTC. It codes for CASSLPPRFEQYF.